Given below is one T cell receptor (beta chain) in context. This clone was picked up a small number of times. Which antigen it targets is not known. Base qualities are not at hand, and no much larger clone is one base apart. The sample carries other DNA sequences with the same CDR3. A single peripheral blood draw of around 0.11 L on average was collected from each donor into heparinised tubes. A BD FACSAria II was used to sort naive, central memory, regulatory and stem cell-like memory CD4+ T cells with a panel that included CD45RO, CCR7, CD25, CD127, CD95 and CD27. All sorted populations exceeded 95% purity. PBMCs were isolated immediately by Lymphoprep density gradient centrifugation and stained directly without culture. So that batch effects would be minimized, each experiment stained and sorted samples in pairs, pairing one healthy donor with one patient. All of the isolated RNA was reverse transcribed with the High Capacity cDNA Reverse Transcription Kit, so expressed TCRB transcripts were sequenced. Deep immunoSEQ sequencing was performed on naive, central memory and regulatory T cell samples, with an average of around 3.4 million total reads per sample. Sorted cells were lysed in RLT buffer and RNA was extracted with DNase-treated RNeasy Micro or Mini kits, depending on cell number. Each cell subset was processed on its own to prevent cross-contamination, while patient and healthy donor samples were processed together. The immunoSEQ multiplex PCR was used to amplify TCRB sequences from cDNA, yielding 87-bp fragments that span the CDR3 region. The amplicons were sequenced using the Illumina HiSeq platform. As for the authors' bioinformatics: Synthetic template baselines were used to correct PCR bias computationally, reads within Hamming distance 2 were collapsed together, and singletons that could not be merged were discarded. Reads were aligned against IMGT so that V, D and J genes, CDR3 length and insertions or deletions at six rearrangement sites could be assigned. Within each subset, clonotype counts were normalized to sorted cell number, and only after that were true diversity and Gini coefficients computed with the tcR R package. The overlap coefficient, calculated on TCRB nucleotide sequences, was used to quantify repertoire sharing. Out-of-frame TCRB sequences from naive cells were analyzed as a proxy for the pre-selection repertoire. This is the immuneACCESS table as TCRdb keeps it, with only in-frame sequences that have V and J called. A part of the clones is gone; compared with another copy, unresolved V genes explain less than half, and the rest is unexplained. That table furnishes V, J and clone size, whereas the DNA furnished D and trimming. This sample comprises hundreds of thousands of clones, around 15% of them detected only once. Around 0.04% of the sample is held by the ten biggest clonotypes.

These data are taken from a study of beta chain features in type 1 diabetes (dated by TCRdb to 2016 to 2018). A note on the overall study: No differences in mean age, gender distribution, total cell number or subset yield were found between patients and healthy donors. The study compared the TCRB repertoires of sorted circulating CD4+ T cell subsets in recently diagnosed type 1 diabetes patients with those in matched healthy donors. A total of 107,917,701 sorted cells were examined across all samples, and RNA yield correlated strongly with the number of cells per subset. Regulatory and stem cell-like memory subsets were obtained from only 8 patients and about eight healthy donors, while naive and central memory subsets were obtained from all 30 or so donors. General conclusions and limits of the study: Shorter templates might be favored by PCR, yet because patient and control samples were amplified and corrected together, any such skew would affect both groups equally. Because cDNA rather than genomic DNA was sequenced, highly expressing activated cells could have been over-represented, although no difference in activation and CD3 levels was found between groups. Type 1 diabetes patients showed a moderate but significant shortening of TCRB CDR3 length in all four CD4+ subsets. Because the HLA sub-analyses included only small numbers of individuals, any influence of HLA type on TCRB rearrangement was left unresolved. The naive, central memory and regulatory TCRB repertoires appeared to resemble one another more closely among patients than among healthy donors. Fewer insertions and more nucleotide deletions at VDJ recombination sites were observed in patients with type 1 diabetes, implying thymic rearrangement abnormalities.

Via the germline V gene, CDR1 is KGHSH and CDR2 LQKENI. CDR3 length: 11 amino acids, cysteine to phenylalanine. The kept DNA is CDR3 alone, 33 bases in frame from the first base. Cut back by 3 bases and 4 bases, the V and J ends lie 1 base apart. The chain joins TRBV18 to TRBJ1-3; there is no confident call for the D gene. The sequencing sample was made of naive CD4+ T cells from blood. Taken with the paper, the label for cell subset or site translates to: true naive CD4+ T cells. The TCR was taken from a man aged 18-30 years with type 1 diabetes. Read as DNA, the sequence is TGTGCCAGCTCACCCGGAAACACCATATATTTT. It translates as CASSPGNTIYF.